This TCR beta chain was recovered during a study of cytomegalovirus exposure and HLA in healthy donors. The wider study: Both the 100 to 150 validation repertoires and the 600 to 700 first-cohort repertoires used the same platform, as reported by a later analysis. The study's findings and limits: There were a few CMV-associated chains whose specificity for CMV antigens was confirmed in vitro. Subsequent analysis found a tendency for first-cohort TCR clusters to co-occur within the approximately 130 validation repertoires.

With respect to this clone: The antigen remains unidentified.

Libraries were prepared by immunoSEQ multiplex PCR; TCRdb keeps only in-frame clonotypes and omits some of them. The sample lists about 280,000 clones, roughly 90% seen once, with over 0.7% in the top ten. This CDR3 region has 14 residues. Trimming cost V 1 base and J 8 bases; bases outside gene matches: 7. The V gene's germline CDR1 is SGDLS and CDR2 YYNGEE. This TCR derives from a woman between 18 and 29 years old in good health and CMV-seronegative. This rearrangement joins TRBV9 to TRBJ1-2; TRBD1 matches at 8 bases. The sample consisted of PBMCs. CDR3 residues: CASSVTPGTGGYTF. The CDR3 DNA reads as TGTGCCAGCAGCGTAACTCCAGGGACAGGCGGCTACACCTTC.